This T cell receptor (beta chain) was sequenced in a study of T-cell memory formation after mild COVID-19. Findings and caveats of the study: SARS-CoV-2 specificity was not confirmed for second-wave clones peaking on day 37.

Remarks on this clonotype: What it binds is not known.

V dropped 0 bases and J dropped 8 bases, with 18 bases sitting between them. The CDR3 sequence is 15 residues long. The germline gives CDR1 SGHKS, CDR2 YYEKEE (reference sequence). TCRdb ran MiXCR on the 5' RACE reads and lists one entry per CDR3 protein. The table records 350,000 to 550,000 distinct CDR3 sequences, around 17% of them present only once. The chain employs TRBV5-5 and TRBJ2-7; D uncertain. The receptor was isolated from a young man who had mild COVID-19 (a few samples of this study predate the infection). Cell type and time point are not known. Specimen: PBMCs or a T cell subset sorted from them (not recorded which). CDR3 in amino acids: CASSLDGKAPQKQYV. CDR3 DNA sequence: TGTGCCAGCAGCTTGGACGGTAAGGCCCCTCAGAAGCAGTACGTC.